This paragraph covers one T cell receptor (beta chain) sequence. The antigen is not known. The protocol was immunoSEQ multiplex PCR, while the TCRdb copy is restricted to in-frame clones and leaves out a portion. The profile shows tens of thousands of clones, almost 80% of them singletons. The entry originates in a study of T cell responses to AZD1222 COVID-19 vaccine. About the study: The analysis combined second doses at about 4 or about 12 weeks. Overall study findings and caveats: Of the AZD1222 recipients, only six or seven were seropositive at baseline. In all cases, repertoires were sampled only after the peak T cell response. Donors were chiefly white British, with a greater number of females, and clonal diversity was perhaps underestimated.

This specimen consisted of peripheral blood, obtained on day 0 of AZD1222 vaccination. The origin of this receptor is an adult in good health.

The CDR3 DNA reads TGTGCCAGCAGCCTGGGACCAGCTAGAGATACGCAGTATTTT. This sequence encodes CASSLGPARDTQYF. The rearrangement links TRBV7-6 to TRBJ2-3; D may match TRBD1 or TRBD2 (5 bases each). The ends were cut back, 5 bases at V and 5 bases at J, with 14 bases in the middle. The CDR3 consists of 14 residues. Germline-derived CDR1 and CDR2 are SGHVS and FNYEAQ. The whole variable domain, filled in from reference TRBV7-6 and TRBJ2-3, reads GAGVSQSPRYKVTKRGQDVALRCDPISGHVSLYWYRQALGQGPEFLTYFNYEAQQDKSGLPNDRFSAERPEGSISTLTIQRTEQRDSAMYRCASSLGPARDTQYFGPGTRLTVL.